The 14 T cell receptor beta chains below were found in one sample sequenced in a study of T cell responses to AZD1222 COVID-19 vaccine. Here immunoSEQ multiplex PCR was the method, and the copy in TCRdb shows in-frame clones only, minus some. Here the sample spans roughly 200,000 clones, 90% to 95% being singletons. The sequenced sample was peripheral blood, obtained 28 days after the second dose of the MenACWY control vaccine. The origin of the receptors is an adult who received the MenACWY meningococcal vaccine as a control.

This rearrangement joins TRBV16 to TRBJ2-1; 8 bases are a match to TRBD1. J lost 8 bases, V lost 1 base, and 7 bases had no gene match. CDR1 and CDR2 (germline): KGHSY, FQNENV. The CDR3 runs to 15 residues. The CDR3 DNA reads as TGTGCCAGCAGCCAATTTCTCAGGGGACAGGATGAGCAGTTCTTC. Amino acids: CASSQFLRGQDEQFF.

The rearrangement joins TRBV7-2 to TRBJ2-7; D is undetermined. Germline CDR1 reads SGHTA; CDR2 reads FQGNSA. V shed 5 bases and J shed 5 bases, with 7 bases lying between them. This CDR3 comprises 11 residues. CDR3 sequence: CASSLQDEQYF. As DNA, the CDR3 is TGTGCCAGCAGCCTTCAGGACGAGCAGTACTTC.

V is TRBV7-2 and J is TRBJ1-1; perhaps TRBD1 as D (5 bases). The length of the CDR3 is 14 residues. From germline, CDR1 is SGHTA and CDR2 FQGNSA. Trimming took off 1 base at V and 4 bases at J, with 10 bases between the two ends. CDR3 amino acids: CASSLEAGLTEAFF. CDR3 nucleotides: TGTGCCAGCAGCTTAGAAGCAGGGCTCACTGAAGCTTTCTTT.

This chain connects TRBV5-6 to TRBJ1-4; the D is unclear. Looked up from germline, CDR1 is SGHDT and CDR2 is YYEEEE. The germline V and J ends were trimmed by 1 base and 4 bases, with 5 bases remaining between them. The CDR3 runs 13 residues. The chain's CDR3 is CASSLNGNEKLFF. The CDR3 DNA reads TGTGCCAGCAGCTTGAACGGTAATGAAAAACTGTTTTTT. Together with reference TRBV5-6 and TRBJ1-4, the CDR3 gives the full variable domain: DAGVTQSPTHLIKTRGQQVTLRCSPKSGHDTVSWYQQALGQGPQFIFQYYEEEERQRGNFPDRFSGHQFPNYSSELNVNALLLGDSALYLCASSLNGNEKLFFGSGTQLSVL.

The chain has TRBV10-3 and TRBJ1-5; TRBD1 is a possible D gene (5 bases). Germline values: CDR1 ENHRY, CDR2 SYGVKD. Trimming took off 11 bases at V and 4 bases at J, with 9 bases between the two ends. This CDR3 contains 11 residues. The DNA for the CDR3 is TGTGCCGCCGGGGGAAATCAGCCCCAGCATTTT. It translates to CAAGGNQPQHF.

V is TRBV6-2 or TRBV6-3 and J is TRBJ2-7, with 8 nucleotides matching TRBD1. Germline loops: CDR1 MNHEY, CDR2 SVGEGT. V gave up 4 bases and J gave up 2 bases; unmatched junction bases: 7. The CDR3 spans 15 residues. CDR3 sequence reads: CASSFRTGQPYEQYF. In nucleotides, the CDR3 is TGTGCCAGCAGTTTCAGGACAGGGCAACCCTACGAGCAGTACTTC.

V usage is TRBV5-8 and J usage is TRBJ1-4, with a weak D call TRBD1 (5 bases). The CDR3 sequence is 15 residues long. Germline CDR1 reads SGHTS; CDR2 reads YDEGEE. V lost 2 bases, J lost 8 bases, and 16 bases lay in between. CDR3 protein: CASSFGTQGREKLFF. The DNA of the CDR3 is TGTGCCAGCAGCTTCGGGACCCAGGGACGGGAAAAACTGTTTTTT.

The chain employs TRBV6-5 and TRBJ1-1; unclear D gene. Trimming shortened V by 7 bases and J by 4 bases, and 19 bases separated the two germline ends. This CDR3 comprises 15 residues. Germline CDR1 reads MNHEY; CDR2 reads SVGAGI. CDR3 protein: CASNYRMGASTEAFF. DNA of the CDR3: TGTGCCAGCAACTACAGAATGGGAGCCAGCACTGAAGCTTTCTTT.

The gene calls are TRBV3-1 (or the pseudogene TRBV3-2) and TRBJ2-7; TRBD2 aligns across 13 bases. This CDR3 comprises 17 residues. Trimming cost V 0 bases and J 5 bases; bases outside gene matches: 7. The germline V gene has CDR1 LGHDT and CDR2 YNNKEL (reference sequence). The CDR3 DNA is TGTGCCAGCAGCCAAGAGAAACTAGCGGGGGGGCCCCACGAGCAGTACTTC. Translated: CASSQEKLAGGPHEQYF.

This chain's CDR3 is CATHGGVHEQYF. The CDR3 region has the DNA TGTGCCACCCACGGGGGGGTCCACGAGCAGTACTTC. The chain couples TRBV28 to TRBJ2-7; TRBD2 matches at 8 bases. V shed 10 bases, J shed 5 bases, and the junction held 7 bases outside the gene matches. Germline CDR1 is MDHEN and CDR2 is SYDVKM. The CDR3 is made up of 12 amino acids. Full variable domain (rest looked up from reference TRBV28 and TRBJ2-7): DVKVTQSSRYLVKRTGEKVFLECVQDMDHENMFWYRQDPGLGLRLIYFSYDVKMKEKGDIPEGYSVSREKKERFSLILESASTNQTSMYLCATHGGVHEQYFGPGTRLTVT.

The DNA of the CDR3 is TGTGCCAGCAGTGCCTTATGGTCGGACAGGGGGGACTACGAGCAGTACTTC. This sequence encodes CASSALWSDRGDYEQYF. The genes are TRBV28 and TRBJ2-7, with 10 nucleotides matching TRBD1. J gave up 3 bases and V 5 bases, and 13 bases lay outside the gene matches. Germline lookup yields CDR1 MDHEN and CDR2 SYDVKM. This CDR3 contains 17 residues.

The chain employs TRBV5-1 and TRBJ1-4, with D possibly being TRBD1 (5 bases). CDR3 size: 15 residues. Germline CDR1 and CDR2: SGHRS and YFSETQ. The V end was cut by 4 bases, the J end by 4 bases, with 14 bases between. In DNA form, the CDR3 reads TGCGCCAGCAGCGTGTCGACAGTGATTAATGAAAAACTGTTTTTT. This gives the protein CASSVSTVINEKLFF.

The V and J genes are TRBV2 and TRBJ1-5; D is possibly TRBD1 (5 bases). V shed 4 bases and J shed 0 bases, with 13 bases lying between them. CDR1 and CDR2 (germline): SNHLY, FYNNEI. CDR3 size: 16 residues. Here the CDR3 reads CASSAQAGVSNQPQHF. The CDR3, as DNA: TGTGCCAGCAGTGCCCAGGCGGGGGTTAGCAATCAGCCCCAGCATTTT.

The chain carries TRBV2 and TRBJ2-1; perhaps TRBD1 as D (5 bases). Looked up from germline, CDR1 is SNHLY and CDR2 is FYNNEI. Deletions cut 6 bases from V and 5 bases from J, with 11 bases between. The length of the CDR3 is 13 residues. The CDR3 nucleotides are TGTGCCAGCAGACAGGACGTAGACAATGAGCAGTTCTTC. Translated, it gives CASRQDVDNEQFF.